This T cell receptor beta chain was retrieved from a study of cytomegalovirus exposure and HLA in healthy donors. About the research overall: Earlier results showed 117 million unique TCR beta sequences derived from roughly 180 million T cells. Study results and limitations: The CMV antigen specificity of a few CMV-associated chains was confirmed through in vitro analysis. A previous analysis found most TCR beta V segments productive roughly 90% or roughly 30% of the time.

Note on this clone: The antigen is not known.

The PCR employed 60 Vbeta primers together with 13 Jbeta primers. The repertoire was sequenced with immunoSEQ multiplex PCR; TCRdb's copy has only in-frame clones and lacks some. Of roughly 120,000 clones detected, around 80% appear once; the ten largest clones hold around 4.3%. Deletions cut 1 base from V and 7 bases from J, with 17 bases between. CDR1 is SGHNT, CDR2 YENEEA, per germline. The CDR3 runs to 15 residues. The TCR comes from a man aged 30 to 45 in good health and CMV-seropositive. The chain recombines TRBV11-3 with TRBJ2-7; a weak D match, TRBD2 (6 bases). The sequenced material came from PBMCs. DNA for the CDR3: TGTGCCAGCAGCTTAGTCGGGACTCTGGGTGGGGAGCAGTACTTC. Its translation is CASSLVGTLGGEQYF. Looking up the rest from reference TRBV11-3 and TRBJ2-7 gives the full variable domain: EAGVVQSPRYKIIEKKQPVAFWCNPISGHNTLYWYLQNLGQGPELLIRYENEEAVDDSQLPKDRFSAERLKGVDSTLKIQPAELGDSAVYLCASSLVGTLGGEQYFGPGTRLTVT.